These 29 T cell receptor beta chains share one sample of origin, sequenced in a study of long-term antiretroviral therapy in people with HIV. Sequencing used immunoSEQ v3.0 at survey level. Here immunoSEQ multiplex PCR was the method, and the copy in TCRdb shows in-frame clones only, minus some. The sample shows fewer than 45,000 clones, around three quarters of them seen only once. The sequenced sample was unsorted PBMCs, obtained 3.4 years after starting antiretroviral therapy. All receptors derive from a young man with HIV.

The chain is built from TRBV5-1 and TRBJ2-7, with D tentatively TRBD2 (5 bases). This CDR3 is built from 14 residues. CDR1 is SGHRS, CDR2 YFSETQ, per germline. Trimming removed 3 bases at V and 6 bases at J, with 16 bases between. The CDR3 DNA sequence: TGCGCCAGCAGCTCCAGGACTGGGCTTACCGAGCAGTACTTC. The encoded protein is CASSSRTGLTEQYF. Full variable domain (missing parts from reference TRBV5-1 and TRBJ2-7): KAGVTQTPRYLIKTRGQQVTLSCSPISGHRSVSWYQQTPGQGLQFLFEYFSETQRNKGNFPGRFSGRQFSNSRSEMNVSTLELGDSALYLCASSSRTGLTEQYFGPGTRLTVT.

Only a few counts were recorded for this clone. The V and J genes are TRBV6-5 and TRBJ2-7; perhaps TRBD2 as D (6 bases). Germline V gene lookup returns CDR1 MNHEY and CDR2 SVGAGI. The V end lost 5 bases, the J end lost 4 bases, and 15 bases lay between the germline ends. The CDR3 totals 14 residues. For the CDR3, the DNA is TGTGCCAGCAGTAAACGGGACTCCTCGTACGAGCAGTACTTC. It translates to CASSKRDSSYEQYF.

This chain joins TRBV27 and TRBJ2-2, with TRBD2 as a possible D gene (5 bases). Trimming removed 4 bases from V and 6 bases from J, with 12 bases in between. The CDR3 loop spans 14 amino acids. The germline gives CDR1 MNHEY, CDR2 SMNVEV (reference sequence). The CDR3 here is CASSSPGFPGELFF. The DNA of the CDR3 is TGTGCCAGCAGTTCCCCGGGGTTCCCCGGGGAGCTGTTTTTT.

This clone was counted between two and nine times. The rearrangement joins TRBV29-1 to TRBJ1-2; TRBD1 agrees at 7 bases. The length of the CDR3 is 11 residues. The V gene's germline CDR1 is SQVTM and CDR2 ANQGSEA. The V gene end was trimmed by 6 bases and the J gene end by 6 bases; junction bases not matched to a gene: 4. CDR3 in amino acids: CSVLQGDGYTF. CDR3 nucleotides: TGCAGCGTCCTCCAGGGGGATGGCTACACCTTC.

The CDR3 bases are TGCGCCAGCAGCTTGGCCCCCGGCAACACAGATACGCAGTATTTT. It translates to CASSLAPGNTDTQYF. This rearrangement joins TRBV5-1 to TRBJ2-3, with unresolved D. The CDR3 contains 15 residues. Trimming took 0 bases from V and 2 from J, leaving 10 bases between them. The germline CDR1 and CDR2 sequences are SGHRS and YFSETQ.

This chain links TRBV7-9 with TRBJ1-1, with 12 nucleotides matching TRBD1. The CDR3 has 16 amino acids. The V and J ends lost 1 base and 7 bases, in that order; junction bases with no gene match: 7. Germline V lookup: CDR1 SEHNR, CDR2 FQNEAQ (reference sequence). The CDR3 sequence is CASSLGPGQGAREAFF. The CDR3 nucleotides read TGTGCCAGCAGCTTAGGCCCGGGACAGGGGGCGCGTGAAGCTTTCTTT. The variable domain in full, with the rest retrieved from reference TRBV7-9 and TRBJ1-1, is DTGVSQNPRHKITKRGQNVTFRCDPISEHNRLYWYRQTLGQGPEFLTYFQNEAQLEKSRLLSDRFSAERPKGSFSTLEIQRTEQGDSAMYLCASSLGPGQGAREAFFGQGTRLTVV.

V and J are TRBV7-9 and TRBJ1-1; D ambiguous. This CDR3 has 12 residues. The V gene's germline CDR1 is SEHNR and CDR2 FQNEAQ (reference sequence). V lost 3 bases, J lost 5 bases, and 7 bases lay in between. CDR3: CASSFFSTEAFF. The CDR3 DNA reads TGTGCCAGCAGCTTTTTTAGTACTGAAGCTTTCTTT.

This chain connects TRBV11-2 to TRBJ2-7, with TRBD2 matching 13 bases. The CDR3 covers 17 residues. Germline CDR1 reads SGHAT; CDR2 reads FQNNGV. V trimming: 5 bases; J trimming: 0 bases; junction bases outside the gene matches: 7. CDR3: CASSQTSGRSFSYEQYF. The CDR3 DNA reads as TGTGCCAGCAGCCAGACTAGCGGGAGGTCTTTCTCCTACGAGCAGTACTTC.

This clone has more than one count but fewer than ten. The rearrangement uses TRBV29-1 and TRBJ2-1, with 13 positions matching TRBD2. The CDR3 covers 17 residues. Germline values: CDR1 SQVTM, CDR2 ANQGSEA. V lost 6 bases and J lost 6; bases outside the gene matches: 14. CDR3 amino acids: CSVQGTSGKGPSNEQFF. CDR3 coding DNA: TGCAGCGTCCAAGGGACTAGCGGGAAGGGCCCCTCCAATGAGCAGTTCTTC.

This sequence joins TRBV14 and TRBJ2-7; maybe TRBD2 (6 bases). V was clipped by 3 bases and J by 2 bases, with 11 bases between them. CDR1 and CDR2 (germline): SGHDN, FVKESK. The length of the CDR3 is 14 residues. Written as DNA, the CDR3 is TGTGCCAGCAGCCAGCATAGCGGCCCCTACGAGCAGTACTTC. It yields the protein CASSQHSGPYEQYF.

V gene TRBV2 combines with J gene TRBJ2-1; 7 bases agree with TRBD2. J lost 9 bases, V lost 10 bases, and 12 bases had no gene match. CDR3 size: 13 residues. CDR1 is SNHLY, CDR2 FYNNEI, per germline. The CDR3 is CAITGTKRGEQFF. In DNA, the CDR3 is TGTGCCATTACCGGGACTAAAAGGGGTGAGCAGTTCTTC.

The CDR3 nucleotides read TGCGCCAGCAGGGTAGGGACTAGCGGAGTAAATGAGCAGTTCTTC. It translates to CASRVGTSGVNEQFF. V is TRBV5-1 and J is TRBJ2-1, with 11 bases identical to TRBD2. V was clipped by 5 bases and J by 7 bases; unmatched bases: 8. CDR1 SGHRS and CDR2 YFSETQ come from the germline V gene. The CDR3 is 15 amino acids.

This chain joins TRBV15 and TRBJ2-7, with D perhaps matching TRBD2 (5 bases). In germline, CDR1 is LNHNV, CDR2 YYDKDF (reference sequence). This CDR3 region has 13 residues. V lost 0 bases and J 6 bases, leaving 9 bases between the germline ends. The CDR3 protein is CATSRDRGSEQYF. In DNA, the CDR3 is TGTGCCACCAGCAGAGATCGGGGTTCCGAGCAGTACTTC.

The table lists this clone with a few counts. V usage is TRBV6-1 and J usage is TRBJ2-7; no definite D call. V lost 7 bases and J lost 2, with 15 bases in between. The CDR3 is made up of 14 amino acids. Germline V gives CDR1 MNHNS, CDR2 SASEGT. The CDR3 DNA follows: TGTGCCAGCACCAGAGCCCCGGGCCCCTACGAGCAGTACTTC. Translating gives CASTRAPGPYEQYF.

The chain recombines TRBV25-1 with TRBJ1-2; 9 bases are a match to TRBD1. The germline V gene has CDR1 MGHDK and CDR2 SYGVNS. V lost 4 bases to trimming and J lost 5 bases; unmatched junction nucleotides: 8. The CDR3 has 15 amino acids. CDR3 in amino acids: CASSGRLDRGYGYTF. The CDR3 DNA follows: TGTGCCAGCAGTGGCCGGTTGGACAGGGGTTATGGCTACACCTTC.

This chain links TRBV5-8 with TRBJ2-2; D is possibly TRBD1 (6 bases). In germline, CDR1 is SGHTS, CDR2 YDEGEE. The V end lost 1 base, the J end lost 1 base, and 8 bases lay between the germline ends. The CDR3 runs 15 residues. CDR3 DNA: TGTGCCAGCAGCTTGTACAGGGTGAACACCGGGGAGCTGTTTTTT. Amino acids: CASSLYRVNTGELFF.

V usage is TRBV20-1 and J usage is TRBJ2-7; D not resolved. CDR1 and CDR2 from the germline V gene are DFQATT and SNEGSKA (reference sequence). The CDR3 contains 11 residues. The V end was cut by 3 bases, the J end by 3 bases, with 6 bases between. Here the CDR3 reads CSARVLYEQYF. The CDR3 bases are TGCAGTGCTAGGGTCCTCTACGAGCAGTACTTC.

The chain carries TRBV7-8 and TRBJ2-2, with 7 bases that match TRBD1. The CDR3 loop spans 14 amino acids. Losses at the gene ends were 6 bases for V and 6 bases for J; bases not matched to a gene: 7. CDR1 is SGHVS, CDR2 FQNEAQ, per germline. CDR3 DNA sequence: TGTGCCAGCAGTCTCCGACAGGGATCCGGGGAGCTGTTTTTT. Amino acid sequence: CASSLRQGSGELFF.

The chain is built from TRBV19 and TRBJ2-7; D assignment may be TRBD1 or TRBD2 (5 bases each). The germline V gene has CDR1 LNHDA and CDR2 SQIVND (reference sequence). CDR3 size: 15 residues. Trimming removed 5 bases at V and 2 bases at J, with 16 bases between. The CDR3 sequence: CASSPDGDPTYEQYF. CDR3 bases: TGTGCCAGTAGTCCCGACGGGGACCCGACCTACGAGCAGTACTTC.

The gene calls are TRBV7-2 and TRBJ2-3; D uncertain. The germline V gene encodes CDR1 SGHTA and CDR2 FQGNSA. The CDR3 contains 17 residues. With 7 bases removed from V and 5 bases from J, the gap between germline ends came to 25 bases. The CDR3 sequence is CASIATGTLRREDTQYF. CDR3 coding DNA: TGTGCCAGCATCGCGACTGGTACGCTAAGACGTGAAGATACGCAGTATTTT.

The rearrangement links TRBV29-1 to TRBJ1-3, with D tentatively TRBD1 (5 bases). V was pared by 6 bases and J by 5 bases, with 8 bases between. Germline V lookup: CDR1 SQVTM, CDR2 ANQGSEA. This CDR3 has 11 residues. CDR3 nucleotides: TGCAGCGTGGAGGGGAGAAACACCATATATTTT. Translated: CSVEGRNTIYF.

The chain couples TRBV6-5 to TRBJ2-5; tentative D call: TRBD1 (6 bases). Germline loops: CDR1 MNHEY, CDR2 SVGAGI. Trimming shortened V by 5 bases and J by 2 bases, and 12 bases separated the two germline ends. The CDR3 is 14 amino acids. Written as DNA, the CDR3 is TGTGCCAGCAGTCGCATACAGGGACAAGAGACCCAGTACTTC. It is translated as CASSRIQGQETQYF.

The V gene is TRBV7-6, the J gene TRBJ2-7; 9 nucleotides match TRBD1. Germline V lookup: CDR1 SGHVS, CDR2 FNYEAQ. The CDR3 loop spans 16 amino acids. J lost 6 bases, V lost 4 bases, and 13 bases had no gene match. The CDR3 sequence: CASSSNRDRVPGEQYF. The CDR3 DNA reads TGTGCCAGCAGCTCCAACCGGGACAGGGTACCTGGCGAGCAGTACTTC.

The chain employs TRBV7-2 and TRBJ2-1; TRBD2 matches 8 bases. The CDR3 is made up of 15 amino acids. After removal of 0 bases from V and 4 bases from J, the junction contained 2 bases not matched to a gene. Germline loops: CDR1 SGHTA, CDR2 FQGNSA. DNA of the CDR3: TGTGCCAGCAGCTTAGCTAGCGGGAATTACAATGAGCAGTTCTTC. As protein: CASSLASGNYNEQFF.

This rearrangement joins TRBV6-5 to TRBJ2-7; 8 bases are a match to TRBD2. With V trimmed by 6 bases and J by 0 bases, 7 bases remained unmatched. The germline CDR1 and CDR2 sequences are MNHEY and SVGAGI. The CDR3 length is 15 residues. CDR3 bases: TGTGCCAGCAGACCCGGGACTAGTCCCTCCTACGAGCAGTACTTC. Protein sequence: CASRPGTSPSYEQYF.

The chain links TRBV7-9 to TRBJ1-1; D is uncertain. The V end lost 4 bases, the J end lost 11 bases, and 11 bases lay between the germline ends. The germline V gene has CDR1 SEHNR and CDR2 FQNEAQ (reference sequence). CDR3 size: 11 residues. CDR3 in DNA: TGTGCCAGCAGCTCCCCCAGCCTGGCTTTCTTT. It translates to CASSSPSLAFF.

The rearrangement uses TRBV9 and TRBJ2-3; TRBD1 agrees at 10 bases. V gave up 0 bases and J gave up 3 bases; unmatched junction bases: 7. Germline-derived CDR1 and CDR2 are SGDLS and YYNGEE. CDR3 length: 17 residues. CDR3 DNA: TGTGCCAGCAGCGTAGAACCGACAGGGGGCCTTACAGATACGCAGTATTTT. Protein sequence: CASSVEPTGGLTDTQYF.

This clone was detected only a few times. The chain couples TRBV7-9 to TRBJ2-7; 7 bases agree with TRBD2. CDR3 size: 14 residues. Germline values: CDR1 SEHNR, CDR2 FQNEAQ (reference sequence). The trim removed 5 bases at V and 2 bases at J, leaving 6 bases unmatched. The CDR3 DNA reads TGTGCCAGCAGCCCCGGGGGGTCTGCCTACGAGCAGTACTTC. Its protein is CASSPGGSAYEQYF.

This clone has a single count. The chain recombines TRBV4-1 with TRBJ1-4, with TRBD1 matching over 8 bases. Unmatched junction bases numbered 11, after V lost 4 bases and J lost 7 bases. Germline CDR1 is MGHRA and CDR2 is YSYEKL. The CDR3 consists of 16 residues. Here the CDR3 reads CASSRQDRGRGEKLFF. CDR3 nucleotides: TGCGCCAGCAGCCGACAAGACAGGGGACGAGGTGAAAAACTGTTTTTT.